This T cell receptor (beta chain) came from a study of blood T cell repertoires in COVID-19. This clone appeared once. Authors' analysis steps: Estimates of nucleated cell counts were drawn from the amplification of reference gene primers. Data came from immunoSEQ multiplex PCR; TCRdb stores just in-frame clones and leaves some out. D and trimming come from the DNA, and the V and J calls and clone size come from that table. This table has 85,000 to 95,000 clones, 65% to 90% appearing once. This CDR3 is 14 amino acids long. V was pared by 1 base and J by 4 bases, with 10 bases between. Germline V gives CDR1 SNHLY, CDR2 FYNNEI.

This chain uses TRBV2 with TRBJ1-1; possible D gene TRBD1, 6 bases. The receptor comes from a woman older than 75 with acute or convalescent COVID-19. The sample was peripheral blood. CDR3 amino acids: CASSEEQGTTEAFF. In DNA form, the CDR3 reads TGTGCCAGCAGTGAAGAGCAGGGGACCACTGAAGCTTTCTTT.